The sequence of this TCR beta chain was determined in a study of blood T cell repertoires in COVID-19. As for the study in general: COVID-19 samples from acute and convalescent phases originated in the United States, Italy and Spain. Sources were T cells, B-cell-depleted T cells, or PBMCs; the material itself was cDNA or gDNA.

Authors' methods: Nucleated cell counts were estimated from reference gene primer amplification. The data were produced by immunoSEQ multiplex PCR, yet TCRdb's version contains in-frame clones alone and is incomplete. V and J calls and clone size follow that table, whereas D and trimming were derived from the DNA. The sample includes approximately 98,000 clones, over 70% of them seen just once. The V and J ends lost 7 bases and 5 bases respectively, with 12 bases between them. The germline V gene has CDR1 ENHRY and CDR2 SYGVKD. CDR3 length: 13 residues. The origin of this receptor is a man aged 60 to 69 with acute or convalescent COVID-19. The sequenced sample was peripheral blood. The chain joins TRBV10-3 to TRBJ2-1; D is possibly TRBD2 (6 bases). CDR3 in amino acids: CAITPEGNNEQFF. The CDR3 DNA follows: TGTGCCATCACCCCGGAGGGGAACAATGAGCAGTTCTTC.